Listed below are T cell receptor beta chains from one sample, sequenced in a study of CD8+ T cells in alopecia areata. Using immunoSEQ multiplex PCR, the repertoire was profiled, and TCRdb retains in-frame clones only, with some absent. The sample gives about 110,000 clones, 45% to 60% of which show up once; around 23% is in the top ten. Sample: NKG2D-low CD8+ T cells sorted from blood. Source of these receptors: a human donor with alopecia areata. Each CDR3 is given with its conserved first and last residue. The order of the fields is J gene, clone size, V gene, D gene, CDR3 protein, CDR3 DNA. The D gene is left open where the match is weak. Clone size, where shown, is once, few, many, or a class for clones that have expanded.

TRBJ2-3	-	TRBV2	-	CACSTDTQYF	TGTGCCTGTTCCACAGATACGCAGTATTTT
TRBJ1-2	-	TRBV2	TRBD1	CASSLTQGAANYGYTF	TGTGCCAGCAGCCTAACACAGGGGGCGGCTAACTATGGCTACACCTTC
TRBJ2-3	-	TRBV11-1	TRBD1	CAITGGAADTQYF	TGTGCCATCACAGGGGGCGCCGCAGATACGCAGTATTTT
TRBJ2-7	-	TRBV7-9	-	CASSNFREQYF	TGTGCCAGCAGCAATTTTCGCGAGCAGTACTTC
TRBJ2-7	few	TRBV5-1	-	CASSLPGQRDYPYEQYF	TGCGCCAGCAGCTTGCCCGGACAGCGGGATTATCCCTACGAGCAGTACTTC
TRBJ1-5	-	TRBV19	TRBD1	CASSTGQDWDQPQHF	TGTGCCAGTAGTACGGGACAGGATTGGGATCAGCCCCAGCATTTT
TRBJ1-5	-	TRBV19	-	CASGGLPQHF	TGTGCCAGTGGGGGCCTGCCCCAGCATTTT
TRBJ2-1	-	TRBV9	TRBD2	CASSVRLAGGPQFF	TGTGCCAGCAGCGTAAGGCTAGCGGGAGGGCCCCAGTTCTTC
TRBJ2-7	-	TRBV29-1	TRBD2	CSVEGLGTSGDYEQYF	TGCAGCGTTGAGGGCTTGGGTACTAGCGGAGACTACGAGCAGTACTTC
TRBJ2-4	-	TRBV5-6	-	CASTLGNPRVNIQYF	TGTGCCAGCACCTTGGGGAACCCCAGGGTAAACATTCAGTACTTC
TRBJ2-3	-	TRBV25-1	TRBD2	CASSGLAGTSTDTQYF	TGTGCCAGCAGCGGTCTAGCGGGGACTAGCACAGATACGCAGTATTTT
TRBJ1-1	-	TRBV5-1	-	CASQRGTERAKTEAFF	TGCGCCAGCCAACGGGGGACGGAGAGGGCGAAAACTGAAGCTTTCTTT
TRBJ2-5	-	TRBV4-1	TRBD1	CASSQGTGYETQYF	TGCGCCAGCAGCCAAGGGACAGGGTATGAGACCCAGTACTTC
TRBJ1-1	once	TRBV27	-	CASSWTMNTEAFF	TGTGCCAGCAGTTGGACGATGAACACTGAAGCTTTCTTT
TRBJ1-5	-	TRBV7-2	-	CASSEHGTYNQPQHF	TGTGCCAGCAGCGAGCACGGAACCTACAATCAGCCCCAGCATTTT
TRBJ2-1	-	TRBV29-1	-	CSGGASSRYNEQFF	TGCAGCGGGGGGGCTAGCTCCCGCTACAATGAGCAGTTCTTC
TRBJ2-1	-	TRBV28	-	CASRNLEPLNEQFF	TGTGCCAGCAGGAACCTAGAGCCCCTGAATGAGCAGTTCTTC
TRBJ1-5	few	TRBV27	-	CASSSLGSDNQPQHF	TGTGCCAGCAGTTCTCTCGGTAGCGACAATCAGCCCCAGCATTTT
TRBJ1-1	-	TRBV2	-	CASSDGAGGSTEAFF	TGTGCCAGCAGTGATGGGGCGGGGGGGAGCACTGAAGCTTTCTTT
TRBJ1-2	-	TRBV9	-	CASGNGYTF	TGTGCCAGCGGTAATGGCTACACCTTC
TRBJ1-1	-	TRBV7-9	TRBD1	CASRSRDRQNTEAFF	TGTGCCAGTAGGTCCCGGGACAGACAGAACACTGAAGCTTTCTTT
TRBJ2-7	-	TRBV28	TRBD1	CASSAFYHMDRVYEQYF	TGTGCCAGCAGTGCTTTCTATCATATGGACAGGGTTTACGAGCAGTACTTC
TRBJ2-1	few	TRBV7-9	-	CASSPGWDEQFF	TGTGCCAGCAGCCCCGGATGGGATGAGCAGTTCTTC
TRBJ2-3	once	TRBV9	-	CASSVGTDTQYF	TGTGCCAGCAGCGTAGGCACAGATACGCAGTATTTT
TRBJ2-2	-	TRBV11-2	-	CASSLNSRTGELFF	TGTGCCAGCAGCTTAAATTCAAGGACCGGGGAGCTGTTTTTT
TRBJ2-2	-	TRBV7-9	TRBD2	CASSVRLADGELFF	TGTGCCAGCAGCGTGCGACTAGCGGACGGGGAGCTGTTTTTT
TRBJ2-7	-	TRBV9	-	CASSVDGPSGEQYF	TGTGCCAGCAGCGTAGACGGGCCCTCTGGCGAGCAGTACTTC
TRBJ2-1	few	TRBV7-6	-	CASSTPGRTYNEQFF	TGTGCCAGCAGCACCCCTGGGCGCACCTACAATGAGCAGTTCTTC
TRBJ1-5	-	TRBV28	TRBD1	CASSSTGGAGNQPQHF	TGTGCCAGCAGTTCTACAGGGGGCGCAGGTAATCAGCCCCAGCATTTT
TRBJ2-1	-	TRBV5-1	TRBD2	CASSLASGDSYNEQFF	TGCGCCAGCAGCTTGGCTAGCGGAGACTCCTACAATGAGCAGTTCTTC
TRBJ2-3	-	TRBV5-1	-	CASSPEGASTDTQYF	TGCGCCAGCAGCCCGGAGGGGGCAAGCACAGATACGCAGTATTTT
TRBJ1-2	few	TRBV27	TRBD1	CASSSTGGNYGYTF	TGTGCCAGCAGTTCTACAGGGGGTAACTATGGCTACACCTTC
TRBJ2-1	-	TRBV2	TRBD1	CASSKPGQGPDEQFF	TGTGCCAGCAGTAAACCGGGACAGGGGCCCGATGAGCAGTTCTTC
TRBJ1-1	-	TRBV7-9	TRBD1	CAGRQGSTEAFF	TGTGCCGGCCGACAGGGTAGCACTGAAGCTTTCTTT
TRBJ2-3	few	TRBV7-2	-	CASSLRIPPDTQYF	TGTGCCAGCAGCCTTCGCATCCCCCCAGATACGCAGTATTTT
TRBJ2-7	-	TRBV2	-	CASTLYSYEQYF	TGTGCCAGCACGCTGTACTCCTACGAGCAGTACTTC
TRBJ2-1	-	TRBV20-1	-	CSARLQFEQFF	TGCAGTGCTAGACTACAGTTTGAGCAGTTCTTC
TRBJ2-5	-	TRBV4-2	-	CATSPFPENQETQYF	TGTGCCACCTCACCGTTCCCCGAAAACCAAGAGACCCAGTACTTC
TRBJ2-7	-	TRBV6-4	TRBD2	CASSPGLDYEQYF	TGTGCCAGCAGCCCGGGACTAGATTACGAGCAGTACTTC
TRBJ2-7	-	TRBV13	-	CASSVGSQREQYF	TGTGCCAGCAGTGTAGGGAGCCAGCGCGAGCAGTACTTC
TRBJ2-7	-	TRBV19	-	CASTLPGRTSLEQYF	TGTGCCAGTACCTTACCGGGACGGACCTCACTCGAGCAGTACTTC
TRBJ2-5	-	TRBV27	-	CASSLGLNQETQYF	TGTGCCAGCAGTTTAGGTCTAAACCAAGAGACCCAGTACTTC
TRBJ1-2	-	TRBV6-5	-	CASSYSATHYGYTF	TGTGCCAGCAGTTACTCGGCAACGCACTATGGCTACACCTTC
TRBJ2-3	-	TRBV7-9	-	CATQNPSTDTQYF	TGTGCCACCCAGAACCCTAGCACAGATACGCAGTATTTT
TRBJ1-2	-	TRBV19	-	CASSHPLQGYGYTF	TGTGCCAGTAGCCACCCCTTACAGGGCTATGGCTACACCTTC
TRBJ2-6	-	TRBV7-9	-	CASSTFGQGGANVLTF	TGTGCCAGCAGCACGTTCGGCCAAGGTGGGGCCAACGTCCTGACTTTC
TRBJ2-3	once	TRBV6-5	-	CASSSGYPTDTQYF	TGTGCCAGCAGTTCGGGGTACCCCACAGATACGCAGTATTTT
TRBJ2-7	-	TRBV28	TRBD1	CASSLVDRVGSYEQYF	TGTGCCAGCAGTTTAGTGGACAGGGTCGGGTCCTACGAGCAGTACTTC
TRBJ2-1	-	TRBV7-4	TRBD1	CASSPGTGGYNEQFF	TGTGCCAGCAGCCCCGGGACAGGAGGCTACAATGAGCAGTTCTTC
TRBJ2-2	-	TRBV6-5	TRBD1	CASSYRTGENTGELFF	TGTGCCAGCAGTTACAGGACAGGGGAGAACACCGGGGAGCTGTTTTTT
TRBJ2-1	-	TRBV11-2	-	CASSLRTNEQFF	TGTGCCAGCAGCTTGCGTACCAATGAGCAGTTCTTC
TRBJ2-1	-	TRBV7-8	TRBD2	CASSLGLAGGRGVNEQFF	TGTGCCAGCAGCTTAGGACTAGCGGGAGGGCGAGGGGTCAATGAGCAGTTCTTC
TRBJ2-7	-	TRBV29-1	TRBD2	CSVEDQLAGTYEQYF	TGCAGCGTTGAAGACCAACTAGCGGGAACCTACGAGCAGTACTTC
TRBJ1-2	few	TRBV7-9	TRBD1	CASTGAVGQGKVYGYTF	TGTGCCAGCACCGGAGCGGTCGGACAGGGGAAAGTCTATGGCTACACCTTC
TRBJ2-7	-	TRBV29-1	-	CSVAPVAGASARYEQYF	TGCAGCGTTGCGCCCGTCGCCGGGGCTAGCGCCCGCTACGAGCAGTACTTC
TRBJ2-3	-	TRBV7-6	TRBD2	CASRASGTLADTQYF	TGTGCCAGCAGGGCTAGCGGGACGTTGGCAGATACGCAGTATTTT
TRBJ2-3	few	TRBV19	-	CASSPVPTDTQYF	TGTGCCAGTAGCCCTGTCCCCACAGATACGCAGTATTTT
TRBJ2-2	-	TRBV29-1	TRBD1	CSVGQRNTGELFF	TGCAGCGTGGGACAGCGAAACACCGGGGAGCTGTTTTTT
TRBJ2-7	-	TRBV11-2	-	CASSFRRETNREQYF	TGTGCCAGCAGCTTTAGACGGGAGACGAACCGAGAGCAGTACTTC